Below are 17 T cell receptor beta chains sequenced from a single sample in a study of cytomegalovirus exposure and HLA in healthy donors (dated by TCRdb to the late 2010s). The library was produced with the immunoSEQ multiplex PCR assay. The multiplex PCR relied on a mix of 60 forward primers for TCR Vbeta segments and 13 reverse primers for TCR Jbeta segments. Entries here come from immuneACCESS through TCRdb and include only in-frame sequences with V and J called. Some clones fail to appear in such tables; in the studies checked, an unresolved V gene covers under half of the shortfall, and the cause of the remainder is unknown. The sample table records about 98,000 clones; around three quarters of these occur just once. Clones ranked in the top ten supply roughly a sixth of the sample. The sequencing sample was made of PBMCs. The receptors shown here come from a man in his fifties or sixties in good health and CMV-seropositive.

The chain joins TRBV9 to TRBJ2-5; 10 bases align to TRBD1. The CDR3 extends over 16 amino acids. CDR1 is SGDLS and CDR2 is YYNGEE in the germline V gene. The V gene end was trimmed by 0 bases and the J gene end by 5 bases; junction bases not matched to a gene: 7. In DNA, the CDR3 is TGTGCCAGCAGCGTAGGACAGGGGGCTATGATTGAGACCCAGTACTTC. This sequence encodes CASSVGQGAMIETQYF.

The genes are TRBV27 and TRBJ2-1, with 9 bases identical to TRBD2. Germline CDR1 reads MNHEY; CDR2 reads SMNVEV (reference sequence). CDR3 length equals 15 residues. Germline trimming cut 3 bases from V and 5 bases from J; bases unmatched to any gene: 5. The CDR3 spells CASSFSGGFNNEQFF. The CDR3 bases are TGTGCCAGCAGTTTCAGCGGGGGGTTTAACAATGAGCAGTTCTTC.

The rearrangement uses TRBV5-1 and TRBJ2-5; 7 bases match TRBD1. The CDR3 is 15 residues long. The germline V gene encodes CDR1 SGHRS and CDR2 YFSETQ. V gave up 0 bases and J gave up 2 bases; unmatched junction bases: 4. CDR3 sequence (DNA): TGCGCCAGCAGCTTGGGACAGGGCGGGCAAGAGACCCAGTACTTC. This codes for CASSLGQGGQETQYF.

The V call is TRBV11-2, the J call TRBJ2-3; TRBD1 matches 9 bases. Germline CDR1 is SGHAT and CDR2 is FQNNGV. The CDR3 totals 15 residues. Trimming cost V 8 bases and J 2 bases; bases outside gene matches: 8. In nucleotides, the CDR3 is TGTGCCAGCGGACAGGGGCCGCGAATCACAGATACGCAGTATTTT. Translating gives CASGQGPRITDTQYF. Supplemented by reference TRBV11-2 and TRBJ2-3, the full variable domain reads EAGVAQSPRYKIIEKRQSVAFWCNPISGHATLYWYQQILGQGPKLLIQFQNNGVVDDSQLPKDRFSAERLKGVDSTLKIQPAKLEDSAVYLCASGQGPRITDTQYFGPGTRLTVL.

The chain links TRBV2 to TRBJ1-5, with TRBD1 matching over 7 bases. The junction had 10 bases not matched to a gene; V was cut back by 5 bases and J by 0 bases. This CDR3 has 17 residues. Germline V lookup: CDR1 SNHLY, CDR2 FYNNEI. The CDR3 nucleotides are TGTGCCAGCAGTTCCGCGACAGGGCGATATAGCAATCAGCCCCAGCATTTT. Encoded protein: CASSSATGRYSNQPQHF.

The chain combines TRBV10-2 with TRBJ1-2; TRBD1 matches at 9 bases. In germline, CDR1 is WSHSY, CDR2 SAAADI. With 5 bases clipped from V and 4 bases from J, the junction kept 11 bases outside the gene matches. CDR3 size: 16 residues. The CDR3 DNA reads TGCGCCAGCAGTCTGACAAGACAGGGGGTTGGCTATGGCTACACCTTC. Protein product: CASSLTRQGVGYGYTF.

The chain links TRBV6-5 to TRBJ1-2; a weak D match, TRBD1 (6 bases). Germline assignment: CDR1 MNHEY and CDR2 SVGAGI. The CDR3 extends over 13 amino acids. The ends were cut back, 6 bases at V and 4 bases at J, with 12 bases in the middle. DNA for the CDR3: TGTGCCAGCAGCCGACAGGCCCTCTATGGCTACACCTTC. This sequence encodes CASSRQALYGYTF.

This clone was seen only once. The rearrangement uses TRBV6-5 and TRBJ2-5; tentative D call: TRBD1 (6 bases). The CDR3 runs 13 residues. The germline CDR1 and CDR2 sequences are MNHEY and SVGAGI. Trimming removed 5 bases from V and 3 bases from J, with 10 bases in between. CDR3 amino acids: CASSRGQKETQYF. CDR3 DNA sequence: TGTGCCAGCAGTCGCGGACAGAAAGAGACCCAGTACTTC.

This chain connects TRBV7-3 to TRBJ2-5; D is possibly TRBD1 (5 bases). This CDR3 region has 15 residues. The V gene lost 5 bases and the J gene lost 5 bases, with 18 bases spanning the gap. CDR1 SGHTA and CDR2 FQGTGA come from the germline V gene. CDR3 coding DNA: TGTGCCAGCAGCGAAAAGGCTTCGGACACGGAGACCCAGTACTTC. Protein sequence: CASSEKASDTETQYF.

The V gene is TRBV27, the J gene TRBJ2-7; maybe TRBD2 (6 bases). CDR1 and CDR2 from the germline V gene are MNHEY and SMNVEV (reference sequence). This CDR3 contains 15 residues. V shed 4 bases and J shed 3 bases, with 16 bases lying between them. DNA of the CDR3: TGTGCCAGCAGTTCGTATTCGGGGGTGAGCTACGAGCAGTACTTC. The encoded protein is CASSSYSGVSYEQYF.

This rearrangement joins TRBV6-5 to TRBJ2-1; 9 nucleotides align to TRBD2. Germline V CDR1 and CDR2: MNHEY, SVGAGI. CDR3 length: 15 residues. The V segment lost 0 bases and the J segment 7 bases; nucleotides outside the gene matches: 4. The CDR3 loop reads CASSYSGSGGNEQFF. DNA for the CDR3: TGTGCCAGCAGTTACTCGGGCAGCGGGGGGAATGAGCAGTTCTTC.

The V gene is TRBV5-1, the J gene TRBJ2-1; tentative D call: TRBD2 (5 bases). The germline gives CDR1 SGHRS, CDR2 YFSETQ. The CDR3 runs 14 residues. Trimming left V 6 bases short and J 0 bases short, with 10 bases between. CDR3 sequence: CASKVDYSYNEQFF. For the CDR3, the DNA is TGCGCCAGCAAAGTCGACTACTCCTACAATGAGCAGTTCTTC.

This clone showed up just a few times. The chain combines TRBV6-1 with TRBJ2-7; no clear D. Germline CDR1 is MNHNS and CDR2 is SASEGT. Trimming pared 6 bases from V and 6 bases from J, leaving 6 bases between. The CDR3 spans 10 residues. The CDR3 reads CASSYSEQYF. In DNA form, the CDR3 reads TGTGCCAGCAGCTACAGCGAGCAGTACTTC.

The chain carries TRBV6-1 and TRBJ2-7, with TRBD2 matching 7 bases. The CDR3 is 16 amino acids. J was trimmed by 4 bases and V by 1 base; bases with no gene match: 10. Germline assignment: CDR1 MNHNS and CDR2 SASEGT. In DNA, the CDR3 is TGTGCCAGCAGTGAAGGGCGGGGGAGGATCGGGTACGAGCAGTACTTC. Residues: CASSEGRGRIGYEQYF.

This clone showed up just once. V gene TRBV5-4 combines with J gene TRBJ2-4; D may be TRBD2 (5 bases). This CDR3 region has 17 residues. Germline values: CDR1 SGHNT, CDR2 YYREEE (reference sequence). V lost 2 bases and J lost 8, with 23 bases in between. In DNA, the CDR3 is TGTGCCAGCAGCTTACCGGGCCGCCGGGAACTCCCGGACATTCAGTACTTC. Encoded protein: CASSLPGRRELPDIQYF.

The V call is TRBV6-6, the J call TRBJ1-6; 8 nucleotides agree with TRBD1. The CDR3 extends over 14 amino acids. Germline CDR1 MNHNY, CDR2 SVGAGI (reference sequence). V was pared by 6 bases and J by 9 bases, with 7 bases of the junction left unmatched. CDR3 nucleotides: TGTGCCAGCAGCTTCGACAGGGGCGGTTCACCCCTCCACTTT. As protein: CASSFDRGGSPLHF.

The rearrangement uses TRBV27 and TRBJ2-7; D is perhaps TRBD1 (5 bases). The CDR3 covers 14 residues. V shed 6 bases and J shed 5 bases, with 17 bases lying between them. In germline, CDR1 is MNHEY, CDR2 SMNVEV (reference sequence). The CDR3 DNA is TGTGCCAGCAGCCGAAGCAGGGTTTTCCACGAGCAGTACTTC. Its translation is CASSRSRVFHEQYF.